The T cell receptor (beta chain) under discussion was sequenced for a study of somatic mutations in cytotoxic T cells in rheumatoid arthritis (dated by TCRdb to about 2017). At the level of the whole study: Some T-cell populations stained with V beta antibodies were sorted by flow on a FACSAria II or Sony SH800 to nearly 100% purity, with sorted V beta1+ cells additionally subjected to TCRB sequencing. For some 68 rheumatoid arthritis patients and some 21 healthy controls, TCRB deep sequencing was carried out. Median age was essentially the same in the patient group and the control group. To characterize clonality, the study used TCRB deep sequencing while asking whether somatic mutations are carried by expanded CD8+ T-cell clones in newly diagnosed, untreated rheumatoid arthritis.

The CDR3, cysteine through phenylalanine, is 14 amino acids long. The entry retains the CDR3 DNA only, 42 bases that are in frame from base 1. Trimming at the junction amounts to 0 bases on V and 3 bases on J, and the germline ends lie 9 bases apart. The germline V gene supplies CDR1 LGHNA and CDR2 YSLEER. With a median age of approximately 61 years (range roughly 20-80) and approximately 50% female, the healthy controls consisted of 20 blood donors whose buffy coats were used. Flow cytometry confirmed the purity of CD4+ and CD8+ cells that had been isolated by positive magnetic bead selection on an AutoMACS. Peripheral blood mononuclear cells were isolated by Ficoll-Paque PLUS density gradient separation. Using Nucleospin Tissue or Tissue XS kits, DNA was extracted from CD4-enriched, CD8-enriched or PBMC samples, with quantification by a Qubit 2.0 fluorometer. Comment on this clone: It lacks a known antigen. No much larger clonotype is one base removed from it; base qualities were not supplied.

Overall results and qualifications from the work: The antigen targets of the expanded CD8+ clones were unknown, and absence from virus-specific databases did not rule out viral specificity. CD8+ clonality increased with age in patients (Spearman r ~ 0.5) but not in healthy controls. CD8+ T-cell clonality did not differ significantly between rheumatoid arthritis patients and age-matched healthy controls. In about an eighth of the roughly 65 patients the largest CD8+ clone exceeded 20% of CD8+ cells, and several identical CD8+ TCRB sequences were shared between blood and synovial fluid. The slight TRBV07 underrepresentation in patients was not adjusted for multiple comparisons.

Genomic DNA underwent TCRB CDR3 sequencing using the immunoSEQ assay. The authors processed their data as follows. Analyses were restricted to productive TCRB rearrangements. A clone was defined by a unique TCRB CDR3 sequence, and clonality was computed as a productive clonality index based on Shannon entropy. Repertoire overlap for a pair of samples was computed from each clone's template counts relative to total templates per sample. V-gene usage from TCRB sequencing and V-gene usage measured by flow cytometry were correlated (Spearman r of approximately 0.59). TCRdb holds this immuneACCESS table with in-frame rearrangements only. Some clones are missing; in checked studies, unresolved V genes explain under half, and the rest has no known cause. V and J calls and clone size follow that table, whereas D and trimming were derived from the DNA. The sample table holds some 40,000 clones, of which approximately 80% were seen once. 3.2% of the sample goes to the ten largest clones.

The chain uses TRBV4-3 and TRBJ2-7; the D segment could be TRBD1, given 6 matching bases. The source material was CD8+ T cells sorted from blood. The TCR originated in a man aged 35-49 years in good health. The nucleotides are TGCGCCAGCAGCCAAGATTCAGGGGACTACGAGCAGTACTTC. Translated, this is CASSQDSGDYEQYF.